This entry concerns a single T cell receptor beta chain. The entry originates in a study of T cells after yellow fever vaccination. A single record per CDR3 protein comes from TCRdb applying MiXCR to the 5' RACE reads. The sample holds a few hundred thousand distinct CDR3 sequences, 8.7% seen once. This CDR3 comprises 16 residues. The V and J ends lost 0 bases and 7 bases respectively, with 16 bases between them. Germline V gene sequence: CDR1 LGHNA, CDR2 YNFKEQ. This specimen was PBMCs, taken on the day of the first yellow fever vaccination. This receptor was taken from a man aged 18 to 29 who received the YFV17D yellow fever vaccine. The chain is built from TRBV4-2 and TRBJ2-1, with D perhaps matching TRBD2 (7 bases). The CDR3 sequence is CASSQDLGGRVNEQFF. The CDR3, as DNA: TGTGCCAGCAGCCAAGATCTCGGGGGGCGCGTGAATGAGCAGTTCTTC.